Listed below are T cell receptor beta chains from one sample, sequenced in a study of OX40 agonist ivuxolimab in advanced cancers. The protocol was immunoSEQ multiplex PCR, while the TCRdb copy is restricted to in-frame clones and leaves out a portion. Of tens of thousands of clones in the sample, 75% to 90% are singletons; the top ten hold 3% to 4.5%. The source was CD4+ or CD8+ T cells sorted from blood, collected in a trial of the OX40 agonist ivuxolimab. The source of these receptors is an adult with an advanced solid tumor such as melanoma, head and neck, liver or kidney cancer. Both conserved end residues are part of each CDR3. D genes are given only for firm matches.

D,V,J,DNA,CDR3
-,TRBV19,TRBJ2-7,TGTGCCACCGAAATAGGGGTTTTCGCGTACGAGCAGTACTTC,CATEIGVFAYEQYF
TRBD2,TRBV27,TRBJ2-1,TGTGCCAGCAGTTCTATAGCGGGAAGGCGGCAAGTTGAGCAGTTCTTC,CASSSIAGRRQVEQFF
TRBD1,TRBV6-9,TRBJ2-7,TGTGCCAGCATCCCCGGGACAGGCATGATATCTACCTACGAGCAGTACTTC,CASIPGTGMISTYEQYF
-,TRBV18,TRBJ1-1,TGTGCCAGCCGTACCATGGCAGGGGCCGTTGGTGGCGCTTTCTTT,CASRTMAGAVGGAFF
-,TRBV4-1,TRBJ1-2,TGCGCCAGCAGCCAGTTGTCCCTGCGTCGTGGATTCGGTGGCTACACCTTC,CASSQLSLRRGFGGYTF
-,TRBV18,TRBJ2-2,TGTGCCAGCTCACCAGGAGGGAATACCGGGGAGCTGTTTTTT,CASSPGGNTGELFF
TRBD1,TRBV4-1,TRBJ1-6,TGCGCCAGCAGCCCGGGACAGAGGAATTCACCCCTCCACTTT,CASSPGQRNSPLHF
-,TRBV18,TRBJ2-2,TGTGCCAGCTCACCGAGGGAAGGGGAGCTGTTTTTT,CASSPREGELFF
-,TRBV28,TRBJ2-7,TGTGCCAGCAGTTCCGGGACCAGCAAGTACGAGCAGTACTTC,CASSSGTSKYEQYF
-,TRBV7-3,TRBJ1-1,TGTGCCAGCAGCTTAGCCCAGGGGAGCACTGAAGCTTTCTTT,CASSLAQGSTEAFF
-,TRBV5-5,TRBJ2-7,TGTGCCAGCAGCTTAGTGTCTTCCAGCTCCTACGAGCAGTACTTC,CASSLVSSSSYEQYF
-,TRBV7-3,TRBJ2-7,TGTGCCAGCAGCTTAATGGGGGGGCCTAACTCCTACGAGCAGTACTTC,CASSLMGGPNSYEQYF